This entry lists 30 T cell receptor beta chains sequenced from one sample in a study of blood T cell repertoires in COVID-19. Here immunoSEQ multiplex PCR was the method, and the copy in TCRdb shows in-frame clones only, minus some. The sample lists more than 100,000 clones, roughly 83% occurring once. The sequencing sample was made of peripheral blood. These receptors came from a woman aged 25-40 years who had recovered from COVID-19.

The V call is TRBV27, the J call TRBJ1-2; 8 bases are a match to TRBD1. Trimming removed 3 bases from V and 4 bases from J; junction bases left unmatched: 1. The germline gives CDR1 MNHEY, CDR2 SMNVEV (reference sequence). The CDR3 length is 13 residues. The CDR3 reads CASSFGTGYGYTF. In DNA, the CDR3 is TGTGCCAGCAGTTTCGGGACAGGCTATGGCTACACCTTC.

The gene calls are TRBV5-6 and TRBJ1-3, with TRBD1 as a possible D gene (6 bases). Trimming pared 4 bases from V and 2 bases from J, leaving 16 bases between. The CDR3 has 16 residues. The germline V gene has CDR1 SGHDT and CDR2 YYEEEE. The CDR3 loop is CASSHRRGRAGNTIYF. The CDR3 nucleotides read TGTGCCAGCAGCCATCGCAGGGGTAGGGCTGGAAACACCATATATTTT. Combining the CDR3 with reference TRBV5-6 and TRBJ1-3 gives the whole variable domain DAGVTQSPTHLIKTRGQQVTLRCSPKSGHDTVSWYQQALGQGPQFIFQYYEEEERQRGNFPDRFSGHQFPNYSSELNVNALLLGDSALYLCASSHRRGRAGNTIYFGEGSWLTVV.

V and J are TRBV2 and TRBJ1-6; D is possibly TRBD1 (6 bases). Germline CDR1 is SNHLY and CDR2 is FYNNEI. The V gene lost 7 bases and the J gene lost 7 bases, with 17 bases spanning the gap. This CDR3 is 15 amino acids long. The CDR3 region has the DNA TGTGCCAGCAAGGAAACAGGACAGCAAAATTCACCCCTCCACTTT. Encoded protein: CASKETGQQNSPLHF.

The V gene is TRBV2, the J gene TRBJ2-1; weak D call: TRBD2 (5 bases). Trimming took 5 bases from V and 0 from J, leaving 14 bases between them. Germline V gene data show CDR1 as SNHLY and CDR2 as FYNNEI. The CDR3 is 16 amino acids. The CDR3 DNA follows: TGTGCCAGCAGTCGTAGCGTTTCGAGCTCCTACAATGAGCAGTTCTTC. Protein product: CASSRSVSSSYNEQFF.

The chain employs TRBV7-9 and TRBJ1-1; possibly TRBD1 for D (6 bases). The V gene's germline CDR1 is SEHNR and CDR2 FQNEAQ (reference sequence). Between the trimmed V and J ends, which lost 7 bases and 1 base, there was a span of 19 bases. This CDR3 comprises 16 residues. The CDR3, as DNA: TGTGCCAGCACCGAAATTCAGGGGCCTAGGAACACTGAAGCTTTCTTT. Its translation is CASTEIQGPRNTEAFF.

This chain connects TRBV5-1 to TRBJ2-3; possible D gene TRBD1, 5 bases. CDR3 length: 15 residues. Trimming stripped 0 bases from V and 2 bases from J, with 10 bases between. The germline gives CDR1 SGHRS, CDR2 YFSETQ. For the CDR3, the DNA is TGCGCCAGCAGCTTGGGGGGCCAGCTCACAGATACGCAGTATTTT. Protein sequence: CASSLGGQLTDTQYF.

On this clone itself: One end of the junction fails to match germline, which may point to a read error. The V and J genes are TRBV6-5 and TRBJ2-3; D not resolved. CDR3 length: 13 amino acids. Germline CDR1 is MNHEY and CDR2 is SVGAGI. The CDR3 loop is CASSYLSKDTQYF. The CDR3 DNA reads TGTGCCAGCAGTTACTTAAGCAAAGATACGCAGTATTTT.

V gene TRBV10-3 combines with J gene TRBJ2-1; D is possibly TRBD1 (6 bases). This CDR3 region has 16 residues. Trimming took off 2 bases at V and 8 bases at J, with 19 bases between the two ends. In germline, CDR1 is ENHRY, CDR2 SYGVKD. The CDR3 region is CAISERTHLGAHEQFF. The CDR3 nucleotides are TGTGCCATCAGTGAGAGGACCCACTTGGGGGCCCATGAGCAGTTCTTC.

The chain uses TRBV27 and TRBJ2-7; a possible D gene is TRBD2 (5 bases). Germline CDR1 reads MNHEY; CDR2 reads SMNVEV (reference sequence). V lost 8 bases, J lost 2 bases, and 13 bases lay in between. The CDR3 has 13 amino acids. In DNA form, the CDR3 reads TGTGCCAGCGGCCCGTCGGAGGCCTACGAGCAGTACTTC. It encodes CASGPSEAYEQYF.

This rearrangement joins TRBV4-1 to TRBJ2-7; D is possibly TRBD2 (6 bases). Trimming removed 0 bases at V and 7 bases at J, with 19 bases between. CDR1 is MGHRA, CDR2 YSYEKL, per germline. This CDR3 region has 16 residues. The CDR3 DNA follows: TGCGCCAGCAGCCAAGAGGACCGTGCGGGGCCCAAAGAGCAGTACTTC. This sequence encodes CASSQEDRAGPKEQYF.

V gene TRBV19 combines with J gene TRBJ2-1, with D hard to call. Germline-derived CDR1 and CDR2 are LNHDA and SQIVND (reference sequence). The ends were cut back, 3 bases at V and 6 bases at J, with 6 bases in the middle. This CDR3 region has 12 residues. CDR3 region: CASSIRSNEQFF. The CDR3 nucleotides read TGTGCCAGTAGTATTAGATCCAATGAGCAGTTCTTC.

The chain combines TRBV27 with TRBJ2-7, with D possibly being TRBD1 (5 bases). Germline V gene sequence: CDR1 MNHEY, CDR2 SMNVEV (reference sequence). V was clipped by 3 bases and J by 5 bases, with 14 bases between them. CDR3 length equals 14 residues. In DNA, the CDR3 is TGTGCCAGCAGTTTGACAGTGGATAACCACGAGCAGTACTTC. It yields the protein CASSLTVDNHEQYF.

The chain carries TRBV21-1 and TRBJ1-6; the D call in the table, TRBD1, was not verified against the DNA. TRBV21-1 is recorded as a pseudogene. This CDR3 contains 18 residues. CDR3 protein: CASSPQGQSPRGVTPLHF. DNA of the CDR3: TGTGCCAGCAGCCCACAGGGGCAGTCCCCAAGAGGTGTTACACCCCTCCACTTT.

The chain employs TRBV12-2 and TRBJ1-1. TRBV12-2 is noted as a pseudogene. This CDR3 has 12 residues. The CDR3 coding sequence is TGTGCAAGTCGCAATTGTGGGGGTTTGGCGGGGTTT. Its protein is CASRNCGGLAGF.

The chain recombines TRBV5-1 with TRBJ2-5, with 10 nucleotides matching TRBD1. CDR1 and CDR2 (germline): SGHRS, YFSETQ. The CDR3 is 15 residues long. V dropped 0 bases and J dropped 7; count of bases not matched to a gene: 6. The DNA for the CDR3 is TGCGCCAGCAGCTTGGGGACAGGGGGGACAGGGACCCAGTACTTC. Its translation: CASSLGTGGTGTQYF. The entire variable domain, with the rest obtained from reference TRBV5-1 and TRBJ2-5, is as follows: KAGVTQTPRYLIKTRGQQVTLSCSPISGHRSVSWYQQTPGQGLQFLFEYFSETQRNKGNFPGRFSGRQFSNSRSEMNVSTLELGDSALYLCASSLGTGGTGTQYFGPGTRLLVL.

As to this clone: Other DNA sequences of this sample code for an identical CDR3. V usage is TRBV5-1 and J usage is TRBJ2-7, with D perhaps matching TRBD2 (5 bases). Trimming removed 0 bases from V and 4 bases from J, with 8 bases in between. Germline V gene lookup returns CDR1 SGHRS and CDR2 YFSETQ. This CDR3 has 13 amino acids. CDR3 region: CASSLDRGYEQYF. CDR3 bases: TGCGCCAGCAGCTTGGATCGGGGATACGAGCAGTACTTC.

V gene TRBV14 combines with J gene TRBJ2-2, with 9 bases aligning to TRBD2. The V segment lost 4 bases and the J segment 5 bases; nucleotides outside the gene matches: 5. The CDR3 is made up of 15 amino acids. Germline V lookup: CDR1 SGHDN, CDR2 FVKESK. CDR3 sequence: CASSPTSGSTGELFF. DNA for the CDR3: TGTGCCAGCAGCCCGACTAGCGGTTCTACCGGGGAGCTGTTTTTT.

The chain joins TRBV2 to TRBJ1-5; D is uncertain. From germline, CDR1 is SNHLY and CDR2 FYNNEI. Trimming pared 3 bases from V and 0 bases from J, leaving 6 bases between. CDR3 size: 14 residues. In DNA form, the CDR3 reads TGTGCCAGCAGTGACACCTATAGCAATCAGCCCCAGCATTTT. Its translation is CASSDTYSNQPQHF. The whole variable domain, filled in from reference TRBV2 and TRBJ1-5, reads EPEVTQTPSHQVTQMGQEVILRCVPISNHLYFYWYRQILGQKVEFLVSFYNNEISEKSEIFDDQFSVERPDGSNFTLKIRSTKLEDSAMYFCASSDTYSNQPQHFGDGTRLSIL.

The chain uses TRBV29-1 and TRBJ1-1; 7 bases are shared with TRBD1. CDR1 is SQVTM and CDR2 is ANQGSEA in the germline V gene. The junction had 8 bases not matched to a gene; V was cut back by 4 bases and J by 12 bases. This CDR3 contains 11 residues. The DNA for the CDR3 is TGCAGCGTTGCCTTGACAGGGATAACTTTCTTT. This translates into CSVALTGITFF.

The chain couples TRBV6-1 to TRBJ1-6; tentative D call: TRBD1 (6 bases). The CDR3 sequence is 16 residues long. V lost 2 bases, J lost 6 bases, and 14 bases lay in between. Germline CDR1 MNHNS, CDR2 SASEGT. The CDR3 nucleotides are TGTGCCAGCAGTGAACTGGACAGAGAGCTTAATTCACCCCTCCACTTT. The encoded protein is CASSELDRELNSPLHF.

The V call is TRBV6-2 or TRBV6-3, the J call TRBJ1-2; D is uncertain. Per germline, CDR1 MNHEY and CDR2 SVGEGT. This CDR3 comprises 13 residues. The V end was cut by 7 bases, the J end by 8 bases, with 17 bases between. The CDR3 region is CASIPGLGGGYTF. The CDR3 DNA reads TGTGCCAGCATCCCGGGCCTAGGAGGAGGCTACACCTTC.

This clone was observed a handful of times. The genes are TRBV7-9 and TRBJ2-1, with a tentative D call TRBD2 (5 bases). Trimming removed 7 bases from V and 0 bases from J, with 13 bases in between. CDR3 length equals 15 residues. CDR1 is SEHNR, CDR2 FQNEAQ, per germline (reference sequence). The CDR3 DNA is TGTGCCAGCACCTTGAGGGCCGGCTCCTACAATGAGCAGTTCTTC. Encoded protein: CASTLRAGSYNEQFF.

The chain uses TRBV18 and TRBJ2-7, with 8 nucleotides matching TRBD1. V lost 2 bases, J lost 3 bases, and 9 bases stayed unmatched. Germline CDR1 reads KGHSH; CDR2 reads LQKENI. The CDR3 spans 16 residues. The CDR3 nucleotides are TGTGCCAGCTCACCATCAGCCAGGGGGCTGAACTACGAGCAGTACTTC. This translates into CASSPSARGLNYEQYF.

The chain links TRBV2 to TRBJ2-5; 8 positions match TRBD2. The ends lost 6 bases at V and 2 bases at J; junction bases unmatched: 8. This CDR3 region has 15 residues. Germline V CDR1 and CDR2: SNHLY, FYNNEI. CDR3 DNA sequence: TGTGCCAGCAGCTCCGGGAGGGGGAATCAAGAGACCCAGTACTTC. It encodes CASSSGRGNQETQYF.

The chain links TRBV20-1 to TRBJ1-1; the D is unclear. V was cut by 3 bases and J by 1 base, with 9 bases left in between. The CDR3 contains 13 residues. The V gene's germline CDR1 is DFQATT and CDR2 SNEGSKA (reference sequence). The CDR3 is CSASAHSNTEAFF. CDR3 DNA: TGCAGTGCTAGTGCGCACTCGAACACTGAAGCTTTCTTT.

This clone was counted a single time. The rearrangement uses TRBV27 and TRBJ1-2; TRBD1 aligns across 10 bases. Germline values: CDR1 MNHEY, CDR2 SMNVEV (reference sequence). The CDR3 contains 17 residues. J lost 3 bases, V lost 3 bases, and 10 bases had no gene match. Here the CDR3 reads CASSFGGMTGGHYGYTF. DNA of the CDR3: TGTGCCAGCAGTTTCGGGGGCATGACAGGGGGCCACTATGGCTACACCTTC.

This chain links TRBV7-3 with TRBJ2-5; 13 nucleotides line up with TRBD2. The CDR3 sequence is 15 residues long. The ends lost 5 bases at V and 4 bases at J; junction bases unmatched: 4. Germline CDR1 SGHTA, CDR2 FQGTGA. The DNA of the CDR3 is TGTGCCAGCAGCCGGGGACTAGCGGGGACAGAGACCCAGTACTTC. It encodes CASSRGLAGTETQYF.

This rearrangement joins TRBV28 to TRBJ2-3, with TRBD1 as a possible D gene (6 bases). Between the trimmed V and J ends, which lost 5 bases and 6 bases, there was a span of 21 bases. Germline V gene data show CDR1 as MDHEN and CDR2 as SYDVKM. The CDR3 contains 16 residues. The CDR3 region has the DNA TGTGCCAGCAGTATCAAGCCACAGGGTACGACGGATACGCAGTATTTT. Protein sequence: CASSIKPQGTTDTQYF.

The V gene is TRBV5-1, the J gene TRBJ2-1; 9 nucleotides line up with TRBD2. Germline V gene data show CDR1 as SGHRS and CDR2 as YFSETQ. This CDR3 comprises 16 residues. V lost 0 bases and J lost 4; bases outside the gene matches: 5. The CDR3 coding sequence is TGCGCCAGCAGCTTGGCTGCGGGAGGGTTATACAATGAGCAGTTCTTC. Translating gives CASSLAAGGLYNEQFF.

This clone was detected many times. This chain links TRBV6-1 with TRBJ2-1; maybe TRBD1 (5 bases). Germline values: CDR1 MNHNS, CDR2 SASEGT. This CDR3 is built from 13 residues. V was shortened by 2 bases and J by 6 bases, with 8 bases between the two germline ends. The CDR3 nucleotides read TGTGCCAGCAGTGAACTCAGGGTCAATGAGCAGTTCTTC. Its translation is CASSELRVNEQFF.